This T cell receptor beta chain came from a study of blood T cell repertoires in COVID-19. Turning to the study itself: Samples representing acute and convalescent COVID-19 were sourced from the United States, Italy and Spain. PBMCs, B-cell-depleted T cells, or T cells were the source of the cDNA or gDNA that made up the material.

From germline, CDR1 is LNHDA and CDR2 SQIVND (reference sequence). Trimming took 2 bases from V and 4 from J; bases not matched to a gene: 4. This CDR3 region has 15 residues. As handled by the study authors: Scientists estimated how many nucleated cells there were by amplifying reference gene primers. TCRdb's table, derived via immunoSEQ multiplex PCR, lists solely in-frame clones and lacks some. The D gene and trimming were derived from the DNA, and the V and J assignments and clone size from that table. The sample lists about 48,000 clones, roughly nine tenths occurring once. This TCR derives from a man aged 65-85 years with acute or convalescent COVID-19. The sample taken for sequencing was peripheral blood. The chain has TRBV19 and TRBJ1-4; 7 bases match TRBD1. The CDR3 DNA reads TGTGCCAGTAGTATAACGAACAGGGGTAATGAAAAACTGTTTTTT. Its protein product is CASSITNRGNEKLFF.